These T cell receptor beta chains were read from a single sample in a study of shared clonotypes between healthy human individuals. TCRdb's copy holds only in-frame clones and misses some; the assay was immunoSEQ multiplex PCR. This sample yields about 480,000 clones, of which 79% are seen a single time; 10% to 15% belongs to the top ten. The sample consisted of PBMCs. Receptors were obtained from a middle-aged woman in good health. Some clones in this sample may be carry-over from other donors' samples. Each CDR3 is given with its conserved first and last residue. Fields, in order: J gene, V gene, clone size, D gene, CDR3 DNA, CDR3 protein. A D gene is named only where the DNA matches it firmly. Size is omitted from some rows. Given values are once, few, many or a class for expanded clones.

j_gene: TRBJ2-2; v_gene: TRBV7-3; abundance: NA; d_gene: NA; CDR3nt: TGTGCCAGCAGCCCCGGCCCTTGGGGGGAGCTGTTTTTT; CDR3aa: CASSPGPWGELFF
j_gene: TRBJ2-7; v_gene: TRBV5-1; abundance: once; d_gene: NA; CDR3nt: TGCGCCAGCAGCTTGACGACAGGACGGTACGAGCAGTACTTC; CDR3aa: CASSLTTGRYEQYF
j_gene: TRBJ1-5; v_gene: TRBV19; abundance: NA; d_gene: NA; CDR3nt: TGTGCCAGTAGTATTCAGGGCAGCCAGCCCCAGCATTTT; CDR3aa: CASSIQGSQPQHF
j_gene: TRBJ2-7; v_gene: TRBV28; abundance: NA; d_gene: NA; CDR3nt: TGTGCCAGCAGTTCTAGGGGACCAAACCTTGCCTACGAGCAGTACTTC; CDR3aa: CASSSRGPNLAYEQYF
j_gene: TRBJ1-2; v_gene: TRBV5-1; abundance: NA; d_gene: TRBD1; CDR3nt: TGCGCCAGCAGCTTGTTTGAGCCCGGGACAGGCTATGGCTACACCTTC; CDR3aa: CASSLFEPGTGYGYTF
j_gene: TRBJ2-7; v_gene: TRBV7-2; abundance: NA; d_gene: TRBD2; CDR3nt: TGTGCCAGCAGCTTAGTGAGGACTAGCGTGACCTACGAGCAGTACTTC; CDR3aa: CASSLVRTSVTYEQYF
j_gene: TRBJ1-2; v_gene: TRBV19; abundance: once; d_gene: TRBD1; CDR3nt: TGTGCCAGTAGTACCGGACAGGGCGGCTATGGCTACACCTTC; CDR3aa: CASSTGQGGYGYTF
j_gene: TRBJ2-5; v_gene: TRBV10-3; abundance: few; d_gene: TRBD2; CDR3nt: TGTGCCACCAGCGGGAGGGATAAAGAGACCCAGTACTTC; CDR3aa: CATSGRDKETQYF
j_gene: TRBJ2-5; v_gene: TRBV2; abundance: NA; d_gene: NA; CDR3nt: TGTGCCAGCAGTGATTGGGACACGTTCCAAGAGACCCAGTACTTC; CDR3aa: CASSDWDTFQETQYF
j_gene: TRBJ1-6; v_gene: TRBV7-9; abundance: NA; d_gene: NA; CDR3nt: TGTGCCAGCAGCCAACCTGGGGCCAACGCTATAGGTTCACCCCTCCACTTT; CDR3aa: CASSQPGANAIGSPLHF
j_gene: TRBJ2-7; v_gene: TRBV7-9; abundance: few; d_gene: NA; CDR3nt: TGTGCCAGCACCCGAGGGGGGGACTACGAGCAGTACTTC; CDR3aa: CASTRGGDYEQYF
j_gene: TRBJ2-3; v_gene: TRBV11-3; abundance: NA; d_gene: NA; CDR3nt: TGTGCCAGCAGCTTAGGAGCGGAAAGCACAGATACGCAGTATTTT; CDR3aa: CASSLGAESTDTQYF
j_gene: TRBJ2-7; v_gene: TRBV5-4; abundance: NA; d_gene: TRBD1; CDR3nt: TGTGCCAGCAGCTCGGGGACAGACAGCTCCTACGAGCAGTACTTC; CDR3aa: CASSSGTDSSYEQYF
j_gene: TRBJ2-1; v_gene: TRBV19; abundance: NA; d_gene: TRBD1; CDR3nt: TGTGCCAGTAGTGTCGGGACAGGGGGGTTTAATGAGCAGTTCTTC; CDR3aa: CASSVGTGGFNEQFF
j_gene: TRBJ2-7; v_gene: TRBV18; abundance: NA; d_gene: NA; CDR3nt: TGTGCCAGCTCACAACCAGAGCAGTACTTC; CDR3aa: CASSQPEQYF
j_gene: TRBJ2-1; v_gene: TRBV5-1; abundance: NA; d_gene: TRBD2; CDR3nt: TGCGCCAGCAGCATAGCGGGAGGAAACTCCTACAATGAGCAGTTCTTC; CDR3aa: CASSIAGGNSYNEQFF
j_gene: TRBJ2-3; v_gene: TRBV4-1; abundance: NA; d_gene: TRBD2; CDR3nt: TGCGCCAGCAGCCAAGATGGGAGGGAAGATACGCAGTATTTT; CDR3aa: CASSQDGREDTQYF
j_gene: TRBJ1-1; v_gene: TRBV28; abundance: NA; d_gene: NA; CDR3nt: TGTGCCAGCAGATACGGCCCGACGAACACTGAAGCTTTCTTT; CDR3aa: CASRYGPTNTEAFF
j_gene: TRBJ1-4; v_gene: TRBV5-1; abundance: NA; d_gene: NA; CDR3nt: TGCGCCAGCAGCTTGGCCCCAGGGGCACGGGGAAAACTGTTTTTT; CDR3aa: CASSLAPGARGKLFF
j_gene: TRBJ2-1; v_gene: TRBV19; abundance: NA; d_gene: NA; CDR3nt: TGTGCCAGTAGTACAAGGACAGATGAGCAGTTCTTC; CDR3aa: CASSTRTDEQFF
j_gene: TRBJ2-5; v_gene: TRBV6-1; abundance: few; d_gene: NA; CDR3nt: TGTGCCAGCAGTGCAAGCGAGGGAAGGACCCAGTACTTC; CDR3aa: CASSASEGRTQYF
j_gene: TRBJ1-2; v_gene: TRBV2; abundance: NA; d_gene: NA; CDR3nt: TGTGCCAGCAGTGAAAATGGGGCACAGGGCGGTGGCTACACCTTC; CDR3aa: CASSENGAQGGGYTF
j_gene: TRBJ2-7; v_gene: TRBV19; abundance: NA; d_gene: NA; CDR3nt: TGTGCCAGCGGGGACACCGCCTACGATCTGCAGTACTTC; CDR3aa: CASGDTAYDLQYF
j_gene: TRBJ2-7; v_gene: TRBV19; abundance: NA; d_gene: TRBD2; CDR3nt: TGTGCCAGTAGCGCCGGGACTAGCGCGGCCGAGCAGTACTTC; CDR3aa: CASSAGTSAAEQYF
j_gene: TRBJ1-2; v_gene: TRBV12-5; abundance: NA; d_gene: NA; CDR3nt: TGTGCTAGTGGTTTGGAAGGGACCAGGGGCGCTGGCTACACCTTC; CDR3aa: CASGLEGTRGAGYTF
j_gene: TRBJ1-3; v_gene: TRBV15; abundance: once; d_gene: NA; CDR3nt: TGTGCCACCAGCAGAGACAGGTTTGGAAACACCATATATTTT; CDR3aa: CATSRDRFGNTIYF
j_gene: TRBJ2-5; v_gene: TRBV9; abundance: NA; d_gene: NA; CDR3nt: TGTGCCAGCAGCGCCGGGGTAGCCCAAGAGACCCAGTACTTC; CDR3aa: CASSAGVAQETQYF
j_gene: TRBJ1-4; v_gene: TRBV18; abundance: few; d_gene: NA; CDR3nt: TGTGCCAGCTCACCGGGAGTAACTAATGAAAAACTGTTTTTT; CDR3aa: CASSPGVTNEKLFF
j_gene: TRBJ1-4; v_gene: TRBV7-9; abundance: once; d_gene: NA; CDR3nt: TGTGCCAGCAGCTTAGGACAGGTTTTAACTAATGAAAAACTGTTTTTT; CDR3aa: CASSLGQVLTNEKLFF
j_gene: TRBJ1-1; v_gene: TRBV30; abundance: NA; d_gene: NA; CDR3nt: TGTGCCTGGAGTGTACGCAGGGTGGGTGAAGCTTTCTTT; CDR3aa: CAWSVRRVGEAFF
j_gene: TRBJ2-2; v_gene: TRBV2; abundance: NA; d_gene: NA; CDR3nt: TGTGCCAGCAACCCCGACGGGGGCTTTTCCGGGGAGCTGTTTTTT; CDR3aa: CASNPDGGFSGELFF
j_gene: TRBJ1-1; v_gene: TRBV5-1; abundance: NA; d_gene: NA; CDR3nt: TGCGCCAGCAGCTCCGTCTCTAGGAACACTGAAGCTTTCTTT; CDR3aa: CASSSVSRNTEAFF
j_gene: TRBJ1-5; v_gene: TRBV25-1; abundance: NA; d_gene: NA; CDR3nt: TGTGCCAGCAGCCTTGACGGATACAATCAGCCCCAGCATTTT; CDR3aa: CASSLDGYNQPQHF
j_gene: TRBJ2-1; v_gene: TRBV19; abundance: NA; d_gene: NA; CDR3nt: TGTGCCAGTAGTCCTACTAGTCTGGGTGAGCAGTTCTTC; CDR3aa: CASSPTSLGEQFF
j_gene: TRBJ1-1; v_gene: TRBV18; abundance: NA; d_gene: NA; CDR3nt: TGTGCCAGCTCACCAGTTCAAAGGGAAGCTTTCTTT; CDR3aa: CASSPVQREAFF
j_gene: TRBJ2-2; v_gene: TRBV27; abundance: NA; d_gene: NA; CDR3nt: TGTGCCAGCAGACGACTAGCCGGGGAGCTGTTTTTT; CDR3aa: CASRRLAGELFF
j_gene: TRBJ1-5; v_gene: TRBV6-6; abundance: medium-sized; d_gene: NA; CDR3nt: TGTGCCAGCAGTTCGGAGCAGCCCCAGCATTTT; CDR3aa: CASSSEQPQHF
j_gene: TRBJ2-7; v_gene: TRBV4-2; abundance: NA; d_gene: TRBD2; CDR3nt: TGTGCCAGCAGCCAAGGAGCGGGAGGCGTCGACGAGCAGTACTTC; CDR3aa: CASSQGAGGVDEQYF
j_gene: TRBJ1-1; v_gene: TRBV15; abundance: few; d_gene: NA; CDR3nt: TGTGCCACCAGCAGAGATAGGCAGGGGAATACTGAAGCTTTCTTT; CDR3aa: CATSRDRQGNTEAFF
j_gene: TRBJ2-1; v_gene: TRBV7-9; abundance: NA; d_gene: NA; CDR3nt: TGTGCCAGCAGCCCGCTAACTAGCCATGAGCAGTTCTTC; CDR3aa: CASSPLTSHEQFF
j_gene: TRBJ2-2; v_gene: TRBV5-1; abundance: NA; d_gene: TRBD2; CDR3nt: TGCGCCAGCACCTTAGGCGGGAGTAGTGCCACCGGGGAGCTGTTTTTT; CDR3aa: CASTLGGSSATGELFF
j_gene: TRBJ1-2; v_gene: TRBV7-8; abundance: few; d_gene: TRBD1; CDR3nt: TGTGCCAGCAGCCGGGGACAGGGCCGCTCTAACTATGGCTACACCTTC; CDR3aa: CASSRGQGRSNYGYTF
j_gene: TRBJ2-5; v_gene: TRBV11-2; abundance: NA; d_gene: TRBD1; CDR3nt: TGTGCCAGCAGCTTAGGGACAGGGATTCAAGAGACCCAGTACTTC; CDR3aa: CASSLGTGIQETQYF
j_gene: TRBJ2-1; v_gene: TRBV11-1; abundance: NA; d_gene: TRBD2; CDR3nt: TGTGCCAGCAGCCTCGGACTAGCGGAATACAATGAGCAGTTCTTC; CDR3aa: CASSLGLAEYNEQFF
j_gene: TRBJ2-1; v_gene: TRBV23-1; abundance: NA; d_gene: TRBD2; CDR3nt: TGCGCCAGCGTGGGGGGGAGCTCCTACAATGAGCAGTTCTTC; CDR3aa: CASVGGSSYNEQFF
j_gene: TRBJ2-1; v_gene: TRBV11-1; abundance: NA; d_gene: TRBD2; CDR3nt: TGTGCCAGCAGCTTGCGGGAAGCGGGAGAAGCTGACAATGAGCAGTTCTTC; CDR3aa: CASSLREAGEADNEQFF
j_gene: TRBJ2-7; v_gene: TRBV7-3; abundance: NA; d_gene: TRBD1; CDR3nt: TGTGCCAGCAGCTTAGGTGGGACAGGATCCTACGAGCAGTACTTC; CDR3aa: CASSLGGTGSYEQYF
j_gene: TRBJ1-5; v_gene: TRBV2; abundance: NA; d_gene: TRBD1; CDR3nt: TGTGCCAGCAGGGGGACAGAGATACAGCCCCAGCATTTT; CDR3aa: CASRGTEIQPQHF
j_gene: TRBJ1-4; v_gene: TRBV2; abundance: NA; d_gene: TRBD1; CDR3nt: TGTGCCAGCGAGGGAGGGACAGGGGTTGAAAAACTGTTTTTT; CDR3aa: CASEGGTGVEKLFF
j_gene: TRBJ2-7; v_gene: TRBV5-5; abundance: NA; d_gene: NA; CDR3nt: TGTGCCAGCAGCTTGCGTGGGTCAGAGGCCTACGAGCAGTACTTC; CDR3aa: CASSLRGSEAYEQYF
j_gene: TRBJ2-5; v_gene: TRBV15; abundance: NA; d_gene: TRBD1; CDR3nt: TGTGCCACCAGCAGGGACAGGGGGCGCGGAGAGACCCAGTACTTC; CDR3aa: CATSRDRGRGETQYF
j_gene: TRBJ2-1; v_gene: TRBV5-1; abundance: NA; d_gene: NA; CDR3nt: TGCGCCAGCAGATTCGATAGCGGCAGCTCCTACAATGAGCAGTTCTTC; CDR3aa: CASRFDSGSSYNEQFF
j_gene: TRBJ2-1; v_gene: TRBV30; abundance: once; d_gene: NA; CDR3nt: TGTGCCTGGAGTTACAACTCCTACAATGAGCAGTTCTTC; CDR3aa: CAWSYNSYNEQFF
j_gene: TRBJ2-1; v_gene: TRBV7-2; abundance: NA; d_gene: NA; CDR3nt: TGTGCCAGCACCAAAACAGGGAATAACAATGAGCAGTTCTTC; CDR3aa: CASTKTGNNNEQFF
j_gene: TRBJ1-1; v_gene: TRBV5-6; abundance: NA; d_gene: NA; CDR3nt: TGTGCCAGCAGCCCCTCGGGGGCGGACACTGAAGCTTTCTTT; CDR3aa: CASSPSGADTEAFF
j_gene: TRBJ1-2; v_gene: TRBV19; abundance: NA; d_gene: TRBD1; CDR3nt: TGTGCCAGTACCAGATACGGGACAGCCGTCGCTAACTATGGCTACACCTTC; CDR3aa: CASTRYGTAVANYGYTF
j_gene: TRBJ2-2; v_gene: TRBV19; abundance: NA; d_gene: NA; CDR3nt: TGTGCCAGTAGTATAGATCTATACGGCCTAGCGAACACCGGGGAGCTGTTTTTT; CDR3aa: CASSIDLYGLANTGELFF
j_gene: TRBJ2-1; v_gene: TRBV14; abundance: few; d_gene: NA; CDR3nt: TGTGCCAGCAGCCAAGATTATCCCTTCAATGAGCAGTTCTTC; CDR3aa: CASSQDYPFNEQFF
j_gene: TRBJ2-5; v_gene: TRBV19; abundance: NA; d_gene: NA; CDR3nt: TGTGCCAGTAGTATTCAGGGAACGCGCCAGTACTTC; CDR3aa: CASSIQGTRQYF